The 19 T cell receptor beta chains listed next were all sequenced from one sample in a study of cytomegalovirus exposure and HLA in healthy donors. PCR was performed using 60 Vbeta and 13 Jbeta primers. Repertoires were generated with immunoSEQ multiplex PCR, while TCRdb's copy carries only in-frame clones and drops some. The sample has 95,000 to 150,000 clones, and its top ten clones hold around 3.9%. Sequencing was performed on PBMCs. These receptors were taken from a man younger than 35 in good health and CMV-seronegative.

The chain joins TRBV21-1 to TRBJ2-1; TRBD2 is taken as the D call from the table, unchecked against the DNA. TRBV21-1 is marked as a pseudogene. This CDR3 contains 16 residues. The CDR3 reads CASSKVRTSSGNEQFF. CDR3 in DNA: TGTGCCAGCAGCAAAGTTAGGACCTCAAGCGGGAATGAGCAGTTCTTC.

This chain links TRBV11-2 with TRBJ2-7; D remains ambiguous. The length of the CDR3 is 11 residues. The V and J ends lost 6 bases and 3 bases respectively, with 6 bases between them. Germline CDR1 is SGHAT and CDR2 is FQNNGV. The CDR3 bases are TGTGCCAGCAGAAATCTCTACGAGCAGTACTTC. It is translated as CASRNLYEQYF.

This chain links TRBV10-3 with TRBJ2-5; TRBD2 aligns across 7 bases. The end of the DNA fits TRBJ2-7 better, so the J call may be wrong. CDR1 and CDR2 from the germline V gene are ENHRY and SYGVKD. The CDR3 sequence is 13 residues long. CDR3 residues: CAISPSGGYEQYF. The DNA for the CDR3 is TGTGCCATCAGTCCATCGGGGGGCTACGAGCAGTACTTC.

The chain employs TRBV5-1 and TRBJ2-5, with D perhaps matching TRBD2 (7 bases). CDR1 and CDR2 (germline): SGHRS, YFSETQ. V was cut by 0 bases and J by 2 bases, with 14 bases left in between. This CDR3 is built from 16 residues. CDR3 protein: CASSLGGGAPQETQYF. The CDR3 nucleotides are TGCGCCAGCAGCTTGGGAGGGGGGGCACCACAAGAGACCCAGTACTTC.

Here the CDR3 DNA reads TGTGCCAGCAGCTTGGGGGGTACCACTGAAGCTTTCTTT. Protein sequence: CASSLGGTTEAFF. The chain recombines TRBV7-3 with TRBJ1-1, with a weak D call TRBD1 (5 bases). The V gene lost 3 bases and the J gene lost 4 bases, with 9 bases spanning the gap. The CDR3 spans 13 residues. CDR1 SGHTA and CDR2 FQGTGA come from the germline V gene. The entire variable domain, with the rest obtained from reference TRBV7-3 and TRBJ1-1, is as follows: GAGVSQTPSNKVTEKGKYVELRCDPISGHTALYWYRQSLGQGPEFLIYFQGTGAADDSGLPNDRFFAVRPEGSVSTLKIQRTERGDSAVYLCASSLGGTTEAFFGQGTRLTVV.

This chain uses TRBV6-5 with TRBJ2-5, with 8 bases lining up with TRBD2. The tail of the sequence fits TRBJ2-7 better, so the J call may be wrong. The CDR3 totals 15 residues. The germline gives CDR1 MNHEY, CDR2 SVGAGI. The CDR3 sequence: CASSYSAGDSYEQYF. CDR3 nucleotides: TGTGCCAGCAGTTACTCAGCGGGAGACTCCTACGAGCAGTACTTC.

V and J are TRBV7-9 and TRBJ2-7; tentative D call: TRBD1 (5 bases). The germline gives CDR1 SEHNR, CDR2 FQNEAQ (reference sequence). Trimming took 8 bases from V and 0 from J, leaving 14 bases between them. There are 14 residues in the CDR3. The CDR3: CASFQGVSSYEQYF. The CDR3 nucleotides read TGTGCCAGCTTCCAGGGCGTGAGCTCCTACGAGCAGTACTTC.

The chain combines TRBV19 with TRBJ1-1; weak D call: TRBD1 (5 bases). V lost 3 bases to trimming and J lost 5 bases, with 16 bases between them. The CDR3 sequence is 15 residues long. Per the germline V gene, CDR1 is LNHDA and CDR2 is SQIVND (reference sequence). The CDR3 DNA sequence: TGTGCCAGTAGTATGAGGCAGGGCGGAGAGACTGAAGCTTTCTTT. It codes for CASSMRQGGETEAFF.

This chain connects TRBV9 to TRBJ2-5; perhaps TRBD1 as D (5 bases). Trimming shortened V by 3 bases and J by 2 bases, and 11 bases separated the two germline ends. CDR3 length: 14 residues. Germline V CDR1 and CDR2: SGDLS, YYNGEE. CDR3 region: CASSGRQWQETQYF. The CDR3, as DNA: TGTGCCAGCAGCGGACGACAGTGGCAAGAGACCCAGTACTTC. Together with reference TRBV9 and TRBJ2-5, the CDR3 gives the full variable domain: DSGVTQTPKHLITATGQRVTLRCSPRSGDLSVYWYQQSLDQGLQFLIQYYNGEERAKGNILERFSAQQFPDLHSELNLSSLELGDSALYFCASSGRQWQETQYFGPGTRLLVL.

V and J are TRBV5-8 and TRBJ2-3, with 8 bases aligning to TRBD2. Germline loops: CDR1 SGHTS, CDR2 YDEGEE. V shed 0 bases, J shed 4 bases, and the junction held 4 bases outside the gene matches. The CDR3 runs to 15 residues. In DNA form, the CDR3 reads TGTGCCAGCAGCTTGGGCGGGAGGTTAGCAGATACGCAGTATTTT. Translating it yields CASSLGGRLADTQYF.

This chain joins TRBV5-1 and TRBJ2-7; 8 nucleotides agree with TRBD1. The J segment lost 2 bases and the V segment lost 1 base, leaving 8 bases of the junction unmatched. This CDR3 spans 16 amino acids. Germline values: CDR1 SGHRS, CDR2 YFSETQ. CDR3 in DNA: TGCGCCAGCAGCTTGTTGGCAGGGGGCGTCCCCTACGAGCAGTACTTC. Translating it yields CASSLLAGGVPYEQYF.

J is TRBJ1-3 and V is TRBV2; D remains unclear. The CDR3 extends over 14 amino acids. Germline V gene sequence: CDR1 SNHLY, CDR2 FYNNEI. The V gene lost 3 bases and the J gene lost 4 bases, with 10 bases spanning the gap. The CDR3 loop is CASSDQVRGNTIYF. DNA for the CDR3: TGTGCCAGCAGTGATCAGGTCCGCGGAAACACCATATATTTT.

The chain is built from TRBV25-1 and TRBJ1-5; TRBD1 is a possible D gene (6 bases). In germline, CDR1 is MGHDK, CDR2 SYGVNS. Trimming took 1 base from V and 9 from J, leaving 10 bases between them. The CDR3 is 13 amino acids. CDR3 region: CASSESTDRPQHF. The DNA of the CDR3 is TGTGCCAGCAGTGAATCTACGGACAGGCCCCAGCATTTT.

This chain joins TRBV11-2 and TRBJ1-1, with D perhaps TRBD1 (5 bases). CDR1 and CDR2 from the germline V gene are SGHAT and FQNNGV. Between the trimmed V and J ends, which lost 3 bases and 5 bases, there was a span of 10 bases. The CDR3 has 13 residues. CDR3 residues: CASSFRVGTEAFF. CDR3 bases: TGTGCCAGCAGCTTCAGGGTTGGAACTGAAGCTTTCTTT. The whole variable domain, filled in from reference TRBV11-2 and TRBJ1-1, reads EAGVAQSPRYKIIEKRQSVAFWCNPISGHATLYWYQQILGQGPKLLIQFQNNGVVDDSQLPKDRFSAERLKGVDSTLKIQPAKLEDSAVYLCASSFRVGTEAFFGQGTRLTVV.

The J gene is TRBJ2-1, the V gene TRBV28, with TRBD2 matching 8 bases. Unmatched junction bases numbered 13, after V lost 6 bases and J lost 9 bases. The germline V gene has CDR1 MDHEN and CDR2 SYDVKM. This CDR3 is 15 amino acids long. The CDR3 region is CASSRRGGMVSEQFF. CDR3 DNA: TGTGCCAGCAGCCGCCGCGGGGGGATGGTTAGTGAGCAGTTCTTC.

The CDR3 DNA sequence: TGTGCCAGTACCACCCGGGACAGGGGGTATAGCAATCAGCCCCAGCATTTT. Translation gives CASTTRDRGYSNQPQHF. The chain has TRBV19 and TRBJ1-5; TRBD1 matches 11 bases. The CDR3 sequence is 17 residues long. With V trimmed by 7 bases and J by 0 bases, 8 bases remained unmatched. The germline CDR1 and CDR2 sequences are LNHDA and SQIVND (reference sequence).

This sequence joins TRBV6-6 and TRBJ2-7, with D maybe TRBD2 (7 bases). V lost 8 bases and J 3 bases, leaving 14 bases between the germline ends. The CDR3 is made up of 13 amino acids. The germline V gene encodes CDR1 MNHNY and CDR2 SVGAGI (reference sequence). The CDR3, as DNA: TGTGCCAGCCATCGGGGGGCTGGCTACGAGCAGTACTTC. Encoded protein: CASHRGAGYEQYF.

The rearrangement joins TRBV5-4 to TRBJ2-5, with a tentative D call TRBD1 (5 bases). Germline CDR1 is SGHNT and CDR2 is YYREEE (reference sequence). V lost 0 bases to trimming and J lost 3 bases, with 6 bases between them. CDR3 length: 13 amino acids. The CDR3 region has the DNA TGTGCCAGCAGCTTGGACAGGAAAGAGACCCAGTACTTC. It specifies CASSLDRKETQYF.

The CDR3 DNA reads as TGCGCCAGCAGCTTGGCGGGGTCAGTTGGCAATTCACCCCTCCACTTT. It yields the protein CASSLAGSVGNSPLHF. J is TRBJ1-6 and V is TRBV5-1; no definite D call. Trimming pared 0 bases from V and 7 bases from J, leaving 14 bases between. Germline CDR1 reads SGHRS; CDR2 reads YFSETQ. The CDR3 length is 16 residues.